This T cell receptor beta chain was retrieved from a study of cytomegalovirus exposure and HLA in healthy donors. The PCR ran on 60 Vbeta and 13 Jbeta primers. The repertoire was sequenced with immunoSEQ multiplex PCR; TCRdb's copy has only in-frame clones and lacks some. The table includes 100,000 or so clones, roughly 80% detected once. The clonotype originates from a male donor in good health and CMV-seropositive. The source material was PBMCs.

The CDR3: CASSRLNRNTIYF. The DNA for the CDR3 is TGTGCCAGCAGCAGACTAAACAGAAACACCATATATTTT. The rearrangement uses TRBV28 and TRBJ1-3; unclear D gene. Per germline, CDR1 MDHEN and CDR2 SYDVKM. The CDR3 is made up of 13 amino acids. Trimming removed 6 bases at V and 5 bases at J, with 11 bases between.